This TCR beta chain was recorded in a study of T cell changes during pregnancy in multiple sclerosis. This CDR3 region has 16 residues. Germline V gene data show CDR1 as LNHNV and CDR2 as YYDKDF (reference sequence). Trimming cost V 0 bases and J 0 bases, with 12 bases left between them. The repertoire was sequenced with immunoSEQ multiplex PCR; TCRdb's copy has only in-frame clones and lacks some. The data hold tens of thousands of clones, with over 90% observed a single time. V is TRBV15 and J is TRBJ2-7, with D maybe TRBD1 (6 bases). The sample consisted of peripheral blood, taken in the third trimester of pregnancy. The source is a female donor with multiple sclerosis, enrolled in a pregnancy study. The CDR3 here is CATSRERTVSSYEQYF. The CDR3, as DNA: TGTGCCACCAGCAGAGAACGGACAGTGAGCTCCTACGAGCAGTACTTC.